The 8 T cell receptor beta chains listed next were all sequenced from one sample in a study of blood T cell repertoires in COVID-19. TCRdb keeps only in-frame clones here, not all; method: immunoSEQ multiplex PCR. The sample includes approximately 210,000 clones, more than 70% seen only once; the top ten take approximately 4.6%. The sample was PBMCs or T cells enriched from blood (not recorded which). The receptors shown here come from a man younger than 40 with acute COVID-19.

The rearrangement joins TRBV3-1 (or the pseudogene TRBV3-2) to TRBJ1-1; no clear D gene. The CDR3 has 13 residues. Germline V lookup: CDR1 LGHDT, CDR2 YNNKEL (reference sequence). Between the trimmed V and J ends, which lost 1 base and 4 bases, there was a span of 7 bases. In DNA, the CDR3 is TGTGCCAGCAGCCAAGTTCCGAGCACTGAAGCTTTCTTT. Amino acids: CASSQVPSTEAFF.

This clone is a singleton in its sample. The chain carries TRBV19 and TRBJ1-2; a weak D match, TRBD1 (6 bases). This CDR3 spans 13 amino acids. The V end lost 7 bases, the J end lost 5 bases, and 14 bases lay between the germline ends. Germline V gene data show CDR1 as LNHDA and CDR2 as SQIVND (reference sequence). The CDR3 here is CASNPGTKYGYTF. DNA of the CDR3: TGTGCCAGTAACCCCGGGACAAAATATGGCTACACCTTC.

This clone has a handful of counts. The genes are TRBV5-6 and TRBJ1-5, with D perhaps matching TRBD1 (5 bases). V lost 4 bases to trimming and J lost 0 bases, with 11 bases between them. CDR1 SGHDT and CDR2 YYEEEE come from the germline V gene. The CDR3 is made up of 15 amino acids. The CDR3 protein is CASSAGLYSNQPQHF. The CDR3 nucleotides are TGTGCCAGCAGCGCGGGGCTTTATAGCAATCAGCCCCAGCATTTT.

This chain uses TRBV9 with TRBJ2-7; 11 bases match TRBD2. The CDR3 covers 14 residues. V lost 4 bases and J lost 4; bases outside the gene matches: 4. Germline V gene sequence: CDR1 SGDLS, CDR2 YYNGEE. DNA of the CDR3: TGTGCCAGCAGCTTAGCGGGGGGGCGGTACGAGCAGTACTTC. Translation: CASSLAGGRYEQYF.

The V call is TRBV5-1, the J call TRBJ2-3, with 12 bases fitting TRBD2. CDR3 length equals 16 residues. V gave up 4 bases and J gave up 4 bases; unmatched junction bases: 7. Germline V gene lookup returns CDR1 SGHRS and CDR2 YFSETQ. CDR3 DNA: TGCGCCAGCAGCGCGGCCCTAGCGGGGGGGCCAGATACGCAGTATTTT. Translation: CASSAALAGGPDTQYF. The whole variable domain, remainder taken from reference TRBV5-1 and TRBJ2-3, is KAGVTQTPRYLIKTRGQQVTLSCSPISGHRSVSWYQQTPGQGLQFLFEYFSETQRNKGNFPGRFSGRQFSNSRSEMNVSTLELGDSALYLCASSAALAGGPDTQYFGPGTRLTVL.

In this sample, this clone turned up a few times. This chain uses TRBV25-1 with TRBJ2-7; no definite D call. This CDR3 region has 11 residues. V was clipped by 3 bases and J by 7 bases, with 7 bases between them. Per germline, CDR1 MGHDK and CDR2 SYGVNS. CDR3 sequence: CASSDGEEQYF. DNA of the CDR3: TGTGCCAGCAGTGACGGAGAAGAGCAGTACTTC.

In its sample, this clone was seen a few times. The V and J genes are TRBV10-3 and TRBJ1-1; TRBD1 agrees at 7 bases. V gave up 0 bases and J gave up 12 bases; unmatched junction bases: 7. CDR1 is ENHRY and CDR2 is SYGVKD in the germline V gene. The CDR3 runs 13 residues. As DNA, the CDR3 is TGTGCCATCAGTGAGTCAAGGGGGCGCGAATCTTTCTTT. Translating it yields CAISESRGRESFF.

In this sample, this clone turned up once. The chain has TRBV19 and TRBJ2-4; D possibly corresponds to TRBD2 (6 bases). V gave up 3 bases and J gave up 5 bases, with 14 bases separating them. The CDR3 runs to 15 residues. Germline CDR1 and CDR2: LNHDA and SQIVND (reference sequence). In nucleotides, the CDR3 is TGTGCCAGTAGTATCCAATCCCCGGGGGAAAACATTCAGTACTTC. This codes for CASSIQSPGENIQYF.